The clone carrying this TCR beta chain is a singleton in its sample. Its antigen remains unknown. The V gene's germline CDR1 is SGHNT and CDR2 YYREEE (reference sequence). With V trimmed by 4 bases and J by 7 bases, 13 bases remained unmatched. This CDR3 comprises 16 residues. This record belongs to a study of T cell responses to AZD1222 COVID-19 vaccine. Produced via immunoSEQ multiplex PCR; TCRdb's table is partial and in-frame only. The table has 150,000 to 200,000 clones, around 94% seen once; the top ten hold around 0.96%. General observations from the study: The reported proportion of spike-specific TCRs targeting unmutated variant regions was nearly half.

The sequences come from peripheral blood, collected on day 0 of AZD1222 vaccination. V gene TRBV5-4 combines with J gene TRBJ2-3; 9 bases are shared with TRBD2. This sequence originates from an adult in good health. The CDR3 sequence is CASSQTEAGGLYTQYF. In DNA, the CDR3 is TGTGCCAGCAGCCAAACGGAGGCGGGGGGGCTGTATACGCAGTATTTT.